This T cell receptor beta chain was recovered during a study of T cells of healthy individuals. Germline V gives CDR1 MNHNY, CDR2 SVGAGI (reference sequence). This CDR3 comprises 14 residues. Trimming cost V 3 bases and J 0 bases, with 7 bases left between them. In TCRdb, the 5' RACE reads were re-called with MiXCR into one record per CDR3 protein. The sample lists around 100,000 distinct CDR3 sequences; approximately 16% were seen once. The genes are TRBV6-6 and TRBJ2-3; no definite D call. This receptor was identified in a human donor in good health. CDR3 protein: CASSYVASTDTQYF. CDR3 DNA: TGTGCCAGCAGTTATGTGGCTAGCACAGATACGCAGTATTTT.